This TCR beta chain appears in the sequencing data of a study of cytomegalovirus exposure and HLA in healthy donors. Study observations and caveats: Indistinguishable V segments such as TRBV6-2 and TRBV6-3 were excluded.

PCR used 60 Vbeta primers and 13 Jbeta primers. Assay used: immunoSEQ multiplex PCR; TCRdb lists only in-frame clones, some missing. The data show fewer than 250,000 clones, 60% to 80% seen once. About this clone: The antigen is not known.

V lost 6 bases to trimming and J lost 5 bases, with 16 bases between them. CDR3 length: 14 residues. Germline V lookup: CDR1 SGHTA, CDR2 FQGNSA. The material sequenced was PBMCs. This clonotype was sampled from a male donor in good health and CMV-seronegative. The chain has TRBV7-2 and TRBJ1-2; possible D gene TRBD1, 5 bases. The CDR3 sequence: CASSADSQAYGYTF. As DNA, the CDR3 is TGTGCCAGCAGTGCTGACAGTCAAGCGTATGGCTACACCTTC.